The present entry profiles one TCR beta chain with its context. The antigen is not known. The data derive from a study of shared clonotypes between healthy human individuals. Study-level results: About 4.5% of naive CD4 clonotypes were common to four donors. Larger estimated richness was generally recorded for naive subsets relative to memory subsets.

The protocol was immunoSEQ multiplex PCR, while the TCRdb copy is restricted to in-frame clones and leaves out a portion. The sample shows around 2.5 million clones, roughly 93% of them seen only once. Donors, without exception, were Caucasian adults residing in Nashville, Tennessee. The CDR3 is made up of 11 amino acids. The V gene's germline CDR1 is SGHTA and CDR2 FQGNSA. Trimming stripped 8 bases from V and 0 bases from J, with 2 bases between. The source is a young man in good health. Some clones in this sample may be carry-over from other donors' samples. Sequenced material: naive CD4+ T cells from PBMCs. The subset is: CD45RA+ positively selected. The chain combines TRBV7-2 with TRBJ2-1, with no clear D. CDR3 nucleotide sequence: TGTGCCAGCCACTCCTACAATGAGCAGTTCTTC. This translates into CASHSYNEQFF.